The 17 T cell receptor beta chains given below trace back to one sample, sequenced in a study of identical twins. Via MiXCR, TCRdb re-called the 5' RACE reads, giving one row per CDR3 protein. The sample has roughly 250,000 distinct CDR3 sequences; 11% to 15% are singletons. Sequenced input: memory (CD45RO+) T cells sorted from blood. These receptors were taken from a woman younger than 35 in good health.

The CDR3 spells CATKRGRSYEQYF. The CDR3 DNA sequence: TGTGCCACAAAGAGAGGCCGCTCCTACGAGCAGTACTTC. The rearrangement joins TRBV6-1 to TRBJ2-7; no firm D call. Looked up from germline, CDR1 is MNHNS and CDR2 is SASEGT. There are 13 residues in the CDR3. The V end lost 10 bases, the J end lost 0 bases, and 13 bases lay between the germline ends.

The rearrangement joins TRBV6-5 to TRBJ2-7, with D possibly being TRBD1 (5 bases). Germline V gene lookup returns CDR1 MNHEY and CDR2 SVGAGI. The CDR3 extends over 14 amino acids. The germline V and J ends were trimmed by 0 bases and 3 bases, with 9 bases remaining between them. CDR3 sequence: CASSYSITGYEQYF. DNA for the CDR3: TGTGCCAGCAGTTACTCGATTACAGGCTACGAGCAGTACTTC.

J is TRBJ2-1 and V is TRBV28, with a weak D call TRBD1 (6 bases). V was trimmed by 7 bases and J by 2 bases, leaving 12 bases between them. Looked up from germline, CDR1 is MDHEN and CDR2 is SYDVKM. The CDR3 loop spans 14 amino acids. For the CDR3, the DNA is TGTGCCAGCATCGAGCAGGGGACCTACAATGAGCAGTTCTTC. This gives the protein CASIEQGTYNEQFF.

This clonotype was counted between two and nine times. This chain connects TRBV6-6 to TRBJ1-2, with TRBD1 matching 7 bases. V trimming: 2 bases; J trimming: 7 bases; junction bases outside the gene matches: 4. Germline CDR1 reads MNHNY; CDR2 reads SVGAGI (reference sequence). This CDR3 contains 13 residues. The CDR3 sequence: CASSYTGEGGYTF. In DNA form, the CDR3 reads TGTGCCAGCAGTTACACAGGGGAAGGTGGCTACACCTTC.

The CDR3 loop reads CASSDRLAGSYEQYF. Here the CDR3 DNA reads TGTGCCAGCAGCGATCGACTAGCTGGCTCCTACGAGCAGTACTTC. This chain links TRBV6-5 with TRBJ2-7; TRBD2 matches 7 bases. Germline V gene data show CDR1 as MNHEY and CDR2 as SVGAGI. The V gene end was trimmed by 6 bases and the J gene end by 0 bases; junction bases not matched to a gene: 8. The CDR3 has 15 residues.

This clonotype has a handful of counts. The rearrangement links TRBV5-1 to TRBJ1-1, with a weak D call TRBD1 (6 bases). The germline V gene has CDR1 SGHRS and CDR2 YFSETQ. There are 13 residues in the CDR3. V lost 3 bases and J lost 3, with 9 bases in between. Here the CDR3 reads CASSYGQHTEAFF. CDR3 sequence (DNA): TGCGCCAGCAGCTATGGACAGCACACTGAAGCTTTCTTT. Full variable domain (rest looked up from reference TRBV5-1 and TRBJ1-1): KAGVTQTPRYLIKTRGQQVTLSCSPISGHRSVSWYQQTPGQGLQFLFEYFSETQRNKGNFPGRFSGRQFSNSRSEMNVSTLELGDSALYLCASSYGQHTEAFFGQGTRLTVV.

This clonotype was observed many times. The rearrangement uses TRBV5-1 and TRBJ2-2; no clear D gene. Trimming stripped 1 base from V and 8 bases from J, with 3 bases between. Germline V lookup: CDR1 SGHRS, CDR2 YFSETQ. CDR3 length equals 11 residues. The CDR3 sequence: CASSLNGELFF. The CDR3 nucleotides read TGCGCCAGCAGCTTGAATGGGGAGCTGTTTTTT.

This clonotype came up a few times. The chain joins TRBV19 to TRBJ2-3, with TRBD1 matching 7 bases. V lost 4 bases to trimming and J lost 8 bases; unmatched junction nucleotides: 12. Germline V lookup: CDR1 LNHDA, CDR2 SQIVND (reference sequence). This CDR3 is built from 15 residues. The CDR3 DNA reads as TGTGCCAGTAGTACCCGGGACAGCCAACGGTCTACGCAGTATTTT. Protein product: CASSTRDSQRSTQYF.

This clonotype was observed a handful of times. The V and J genes are TRBV5-8 and TRBJ1-4; 8 bases match TRBD1. The CDR3 covers 16 residues. Trimming took 1 base from V and 8 from J; bases not matched to a gene: 10. From germline, CDR1 is SGHTS and CDR2 YDEGEE. The DNA of the CDR3 is TGTGCCAGCAGCTTGTTCGTAACAGGGGGAAGAGAAAAACTGTTTTTT. Translated: CASSLFVTGGREKLFF.

The chain has TRBV11-3 and TRBJ1-4; unclear D gene. Between the trimmed V and J ends, which lost 2 bases and 6 bases, there was a span of 13 bases. CDR3 length: 15 amino acids. Germline CDR1 is SGHNT and CDR2 is YENEEA. The CDR3 loop is CASSLRALGDEKLFF. CDR3 bases: TGTGCCAGCAGCTTAAGGGCCCTGGGAGATGAAAAACTGTTTTTT.

The rearrangement uses TRBV28 and TRBJ1-4; TRBD1 might be the D (6 bases). V was shortened by 3 bases and J by 3 bases, with 14 bases between the two germline ends. Germline V gives CDR1 MDHEN, CDR2 SYDVKM. The CDR3 runs to 16 residues. CDR3: CASSFSGTGPNEKLFF. CDR3 nucleotides: TGTGCCAGCAGTTTCTCCGGTACAGGGCCTAATGAAAAACTGTTTTTT.

In this sample, this clonotype turned up a few times. The chain uses TRBV29-1 and TRBJ2-7; D might be TRBD1 (6 bases). The CDR3 is 14 amino acids. The germline V gene encodes CDR1 SQVTM and CDR2 ANQGSEA. V shed 7 bases and J shed 4 bases, with 20 bases lying between them. In nucleotides, the CDR3 is TGCAGCGCCGAGGACAGAGGGCATCCGTACGAGCAGTACTTC. Amino acids: CSAEDRGHPYEQYF.

This clonotype was seen repeatedly, ten times or more. CDR3 residues: CASRPHQRDRGRGQPQHF. In nucleotides, the CDR3 is TGTGCCAGCAGACCCCATCAAAGAGACAGGGGGCGCGGTCAGCCCCAGCATTTT. The chain joins TRBV6-2 or TRBV6-3 to TRBJ1-5, with 10 positions matching TRBD1. The V and J ends lost 6 bases and 6 bases, in that order; junction bases with no gene match: 17. Per the germline V gene, CDR1 is MNHEY and CDR2 is SVGEGT. CDR3 length: 18 residues.

The V gene is TRBV21-1, the J gene TRBJ2-7; the table's D call TRBD1 went unverified against the DNA. TRBV21-1 is a pseudogene segment. This CDR3 has 16 amino acids. CDR3: CASSKEGATDLHEQYF. As DNA, the CDR3 is TGTGCCAGCAGCAAAGAGGGGGCAACGGATCTCCACGAGCAGTACTTC.

The sample holds a few counts of this clonotype. V gene TRBV11-2 combines with J gene TRBJ1-2; D remains ambiguous. The CDR3 length is 13 residues. Deletions cut 5 bases from V and 0 bases from J, with 7 bases between. Per the germline V gene, CDR1 is SGHAT and CDR2 is FQNNGV. The CDR3 DNA reads TGTGCCAGCAGCCGGACCTCTAACTATGGCTACACCTTC. Protein product: CASSRTSNYGYTF.

There are many counts of this clonotype. The V gene is TRBV20-1, the J gene TRBJ2-1, with D unresolved. CDR3 length: 12 amino acids. Germline V lookup: CDR1 DFQATT, CDR2 SNEGSKA (reference sequence). V dropped 3 bases and J dropped 5 bases, with 8 bases sitting between them. The CDR3 region is CSAREPDNEQFF. CDR3 coding DNA: TGCAGTGCTAGGGAGCCAGACAATGAGCAGTTCTTC.

In this sample, this clonotype turned up a few times. CDR3 nucleotide sequence: TGTGCCAGCAGTTTCTTACAGGCGTTAGGGGGCTACACCTTC. It encodes CASSFLQALGGYTF. V usage is TRBV12-3 or TRBV12-4 and J usage is TRBJ1-2; possible D gene TRBD1, 5 bases. V dropped 3 bases and J dropped 8 bases, with 16 bases sitting between them. There are 14 residues in the CDR3.